The entry that follows covers one TCR beta chain sequence. The target antigen is unknown. Sequenced by immunoSEQ multiplex PCR; TCRdb stores in-frame clones only, minus some. This table has tens of thousands of clones, more than 80% appearing once. This entry is derived from a study of OX40 agonist ivuxolimab in advanced cancers. At the level of the study: The study treated patients with ivuxolimab, an agonistic anti-OX40 (CD134) antibody.

General study results and limits: Relatively little clonal expansion, among the lowest observed, appeared in partial responders at 0.1-3.0 mg/kg.

The CDR3 spans 12 residues. V lost 11 bases, J lost 8 bases, and 13 bases lay in between. Germline V gene sequence: CDR1 ENHRY, CDR2 SYGVKD. V gene TRBV10-3 combines with J gene TRBJ1-6; tentatively, D is TRBD1 (5 bases). The sample consisted of CD4+ or CD8+ T cells sorted from blood, taken in a trial of the OX40 agonist ivuxolimab. The sequence came from an adult with an advanced solid tumor such as melanoma, head and neck, liver or kidney cancer. Here the CDR3 reads CAVWGGDSPLHF. Here the CDR3 DNA reads TGTGCCGTTTGGGGGGGGGATTCACCCCTCCACTTT.